This T cell receptor beta chain was retrieved from a study of T cell responses to AZD1222 COVID-19 vaccine. Regarding the study as a whole: Baseline seropositivity occurred in only a handful of AZD1222 recipients.

TCRdb's table, derived via immunoSEQ multiplex PCR, lists solely in-frame clones and lacks some. In the table there are about 57,000 clones, 86% of which are singletons. A word on this clone: Its antigen is still unknown.

The receptor comes from an adult in good health. The specimen comprised peripheral blood, sampled on day 0 of AZD1222 vaccination.

The CDR3 reads CASSQDSSGSPDTQYF. The DNA for the CDR3 is TGTGCCAGCAGCCAAGATTCTAGCGGGAGCCCAGATACGCAGTATTTT. This chain links TRBV4-2 with TRBJ2-3; 10 bases align to TRBD2. This CDR3 comprises 16 residues. The germline V gene encodes CDR1 LGHNA and CDR2 YNFKEQ. Trimming at V came to 0 bases and at J to 4 bases, leaving 4 bases not matched to a gene.